This T cell receptor beta chain was found in a study of T cell responses to AZD1222 COVID-19 vaccine. General study points: Repertoire sampling occurred only after the peak T cell response. Once two AZD1222 doses were given, Spike-specific TCR breadth and depth went up. Donors, mostly white British, included more females; clonal diversity was possibly underestimated.

Profiled with immunoSEQ multiplex PCR; TCRdb holds only in-frame clones, not every one. The sample carries under 150,000 clones, more than 90% recorded once. Points on this clone: The antigen remains unidentified.

The TCR originated in an adult who received the AZD1222 COVID-19 vaccine. The starting material was peripheral blood, obtained 28 days after the second AZD1222 dose.

In nucleotides, the CDR3 is TGCGCCAGCAGCTTGACAGGGGCCAGCTCTGGAAACACCATATATTTT. It codes for CASSLTGASSGNTIYF. The V and J genes are TRBV5-1 and TRBJ1-3, with TRBD1 identical over 7 bases. Losses at the gene ends were 1 base for V and 0 bases for J; bases not matched to a gene: 4. In germline, CDR1 is SGHRS, CDR2 YFSETQ. The CDR3 loop spans 16 amino acids.